The 9 T cell receptor beta chains below were found in one sample sequenced in a study of regulatory T cells in long-lasting Graves disease. Arm-PCR with iRepertoire HTBI primers amplified the CDR3 regions for these TCR beta libraries. MiXCR was run by TCRdb on the multiplex PCR reads, yielding one entry per CDR3 protein. Of 360,000 or so distinct CDR3 sequences in the sample, 16% were seen once. The sample's time point: newly diagnosed GD, antithyroid drugs for less than 3 months. After RNA was extracted from PBMCs, the TCR library was made from it. These data also formed part of another study, on T cells in Graves' hyperthyroidism and ophthalmopathy.

The specimen was peripheral blood mononuclear cells (PBMCs), collected at new diagnosis, from a patient treated with antithyroid drugs. The receptors stem from a man aged 40-49 years with Graves disease.

Note on this clonotype: This may arise from a read error, as a much more abundant clone is one base away. This rearrangement joins TRBV4-2 to TRBJ2-5, with 9 bases fitting TRBD1. The germline CDR1 and CDR2 sequences are LGHNA and YNFKEQ. Trimming cost V 0 bases and J 9 bases; bases outside gene matches: 11. This CDR3 has 16 amino acids. CDR3 amino acids: CASSQEQGAVGEAQYF. The DNA of the CDR3 is TGTGCCAGCAGCCAAGAACAGGGGGCCGTAGGGGAGGCCCAGTACTTC.

This clonotype has a count of ten or more. The chain has TRBV7-2 and TRBJ2-1, with 7 nucleotides matching TRBD1. The CDR3 covers 13 residues. V shed 5 bases and J 4 bases; nucleotides not matched to a gene: 2. Germline V gene sequence: CDR1 SGHTA, CDR2 FQGNSA. The CDR3 DNA reads as TGTGCCAGCAGCCCGGACAGGTACAATGAGCAGTTCTTC. As protein: CASSPDRYNEQFF.

Many counts were recorded for this clonotype. The chain is built from TRBV27 and TRBJ2-1, with TRBD2 as a possible D gene (6 bases). Trimming pared 8 bases from V and 0 bases from J, leaving 11 bases between. The length of the CDR3 is 14 residues. Germline values: CDR1 MNHEY, CDR2 SMNVEV (reference sequence). This CDR3 reads CASAPGSSYNEQFF. Written as DNA, the CDR3 is TGTGCCAGCGCACCCGGGAGCTCCTACAATGAGCAGTTCTTC.

This clonotype was seen many times. The chain combines TRBV5-1 with TRBJ2-1, with D possibly TRBD2 on 6 matching bases. The J call may be incorrect, as the DNA end agrees better with TRBJ2-5. The CDR3 runs 14 residues. Germline loops: CDR1 SGHRS, CDR2 YFSETQ. CDR3 in DNA: TGCGCCAGCAGCGGAGGGGTTTTGGGGGAGACCCAGTACTTC. It specifies CASSGGVLGETQYF.

This clonotype was recorded many times. The chain uses TRBV12-3 or TRBV12-4 and TRBJ1-2; tentative D call: TRBD1 (5 bases). The CDR3 runs 12 residues. V lost 5 bases to trimming and J lost 6 bases, with 10 bases between them. This CDR3 reads CASSDRQNGYTF. DNA of the CDR3: TGTGCCAGCAGTGATAGACAGAATGGCTACACCTTC.

A few counts support this clonotype. V is TRBV7-9 and J is TRBJ2-3, with D perhaps TRBD1 (6 bases). This CDR3 contains 15 residues. Germline CDR1 reads SEHNR; CDR2 reads FQNEAQ (reference sequence). V was shortened by 8 bases and J by 6 bases, with 21 bases between the two germline ends. CDR3 nucleotide sequence: TGTGCCAGCGGAGATCGGGACACCACAAAGGATACGCAGTATTTT. It codes for CASGDRDTTKDTQYF.

The chain employs TRBV18 and TRBJ2-3; 8 nucleotides line up with TRBD2. The CDR3 extends over 15 amino acids. V gave up 8 bases and J gave up 1 base; unmatched junction bases: 8. The germline V gene encodes CDR1 KGHSH and CDR2 LQKENI. CDR3 coding DNA: TGTGCCAGCGCTGTAGCGGGGCAGGGCACAGATACGCAGTATTTT. Its protein product is CASAVAGQGTDTQYF. Based on the CDR3 plus reference TRBV18 and TRBJ2-3, the full variable domain is NAGVMQNPRHLVRRRGQEARLRCSPMKGHSHVYWYRQLPEEGLKFMVYLQKENIIDESGMPKERFSAEFPKEGPSILRIQQVVRGDSAAYFCASAVAGQGTDTQYFGPGTRLTVL.

About this clonotype itself: A read error is likely here: a far larger clone is one base away. The V call is TRBV5-1, the J call TRBJ2-7; D possibly uses TRBD1 or TRBD2 (5 bases each). The V gene lost 7 bases and the J gene lost 7 bases, with 24 bases spanning the gap. Germline V gene lookup returns CDR1 SGHRS and CDR2 YFSETQ. The CDR3 extends over 15 amino acids. The CDR3 protein is CASDEGTASYNEQYF. Here the CDR3 DNA reads TGCGCCAGCGATGAAGGGACCGCCTCCTACAATGAGCAGTACTTC. Filled out from reference TRBV5-1 and TRBJ2-7, the complete variable domain reads KAGVTQTPRYLIKTRGQQVTLSCSPISGHRSVSWYQQTPGQGLQFLFEYFSETQRNKGNFPGRFSGRQFSNSRSEMNVSTLELGDSALYLCASDEGTASYNEQYFGPGTRLTVT.

This clonotype was counted many times. V and J are TRBV5-1 and TRBJ2-7; perhaps D is TRBD1 or TRBD2 (5 bases each). CDR3 size: 15 residues. Germline lookup yields CDR1 SGHRS and CDR2 YFSETQ. Trimming pared 4 bases from V and 0 bases from J, leaving 14 bases between. The CDR3 nucleotides read TGCGCCAGCAGCCCGGGACCTCATACCTCCTACGAGCAGTACTTC. Protein: CASSPGPHTSYEQYF.